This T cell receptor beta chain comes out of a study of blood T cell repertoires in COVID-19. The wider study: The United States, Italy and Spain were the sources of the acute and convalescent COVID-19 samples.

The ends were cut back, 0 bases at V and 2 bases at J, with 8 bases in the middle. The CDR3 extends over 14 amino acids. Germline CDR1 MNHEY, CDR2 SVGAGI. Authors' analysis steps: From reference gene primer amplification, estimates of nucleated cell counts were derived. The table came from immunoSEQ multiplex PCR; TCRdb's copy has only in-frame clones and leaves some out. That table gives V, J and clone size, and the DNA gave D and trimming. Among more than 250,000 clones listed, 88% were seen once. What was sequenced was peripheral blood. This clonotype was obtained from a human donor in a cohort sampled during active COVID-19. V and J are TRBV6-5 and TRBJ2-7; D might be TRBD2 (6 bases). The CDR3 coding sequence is TGTGCCAGCAGTTACTCAGGACTAACCTACGAGCAGTACTTC. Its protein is CASSYSGLTYEQYF.